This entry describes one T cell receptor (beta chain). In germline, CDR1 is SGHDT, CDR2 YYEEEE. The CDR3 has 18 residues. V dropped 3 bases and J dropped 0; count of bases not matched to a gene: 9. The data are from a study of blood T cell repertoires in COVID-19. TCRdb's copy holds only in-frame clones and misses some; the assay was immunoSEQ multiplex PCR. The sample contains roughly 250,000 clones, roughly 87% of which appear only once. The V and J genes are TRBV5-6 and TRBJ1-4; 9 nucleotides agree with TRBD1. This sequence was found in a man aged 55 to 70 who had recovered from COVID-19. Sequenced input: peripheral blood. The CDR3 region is CASSSTGGTTATNEKLFF. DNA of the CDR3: TGTGCCAGCAGCTCGACAGGGGGTACGACGGCAACTAATGAAAAACTGTTTTTT. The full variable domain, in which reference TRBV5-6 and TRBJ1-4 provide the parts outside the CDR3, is DAGVTQSPTHLIKTRGQQVTLRCSPKSGHDTVSWYQQALGQGPQFIFQYYEEEERQRGNFPDRFSGHQFPNYSSELNVNALLLGDSALYLCASSSTGGTTATNEKLFFGSGTQLSVL.